This T cell receptor (beta chain) was captured by sequencing in a study of CXCR3-negative and CXCR3-positive naive CD8 T cells (dated by TCRdb to about 2019). As for the study more broadly: In total, roughly 140 million TRB reads were obtained, which works out to roughly 1.5 +/- 0.3 million reads per library. The TRBV-TRBJ cluster analysis covered naive subsets from a handful of donors and memory cells from 3 donors. Data from 11 donors, pooled across two independent experiments, went into the diversity and physicochemical repertoire analyses. What the study reported, not specific to this receptor: Within the same donor, TRBV-TRBJ usage looked similar between naive CXCR3-negative and CXCR3-positive cells, but memory cells had distinct patterns. TRB CDR3s from CXCR3-positive naive cells showed higher hydrophobicity (lower Kidera factor 4), lower energy, and higher strength and volume indices than CXCR3-negative naive cells. Comparably high repertoire diversity was found in both naive subsets, whereas much lower repertoire diversity was found in memory CD8+ T cells. Surface CD5, linked to self-reactivity in mice, was comparable between naive subsets; TCR interaction strength was therefore also inferred from TRB CDR3 physicochemical properties. Because CXCR3 expression was partially decreased after cryopreservation, freshly isolated PBMCs were used for most assays.

Each CD8+ T cell subset was flow-sorted in triplicate, with 300,000 cells per subset placed directly into RLT lysis buffer. To exclude memory contaminants, naive CD8+ T cells were stringently defined as CD45RO-CCR7+CD27+CD95-. Peripheral blood mononuclear cells were isolated from buffy coats using standard density gradient centrifugation. A FACSAria III was used to flow-sort naive CD8+ T cells into CXCR3-negative and CXCR3-positive populations. Total RNA was extracted from sorted cells with an RNeasy Mini Kit. As concerns this clonotype: Its antigen has not been determined.

Taken from the germline V gene, the CDR1 and CDR2 loops are SGHVS and FQNEAQ. From the cysteine through the phenylalanine, the CDR3 covers 21 amino acids. DNA for this receptor is not on file. Instrument used: NextSeq 550. The Human TCR Profiling Kit (MiLaboratory) was used to make UMI-labeled 5' RACE TRB cDNA libraries. cDNA synthesis used the entire amount of extracted RNA, and PCR amplification then used the entire amount of cDNA produced. Libraries were prepared in parallel with an identical number of PCR cycles. The paper's data handling went like this. About 53,000 +/- 9,400 unique UMI-labeled TRB cDNA molecules per library were extracted with MIGEC and MiXCR, with at least two reads per UMI required. On average, each library contained approximately 40,000 +/- 10,000 functional in-frame TRB CDR3 nucleotide clonotypes without stop codons. After downsampling to 5000 UMI-labeled TRB molecules per sample, diversity metrics such as normalized Shannon-Wiener and Chao1 were calculated in VDJtools. For the central five CDR3 residues, VDJtools calculated physicochemical properties weighted by clonotype size, namely interaction energy, strength, volume and Kidera factor 4. Following reprocessing of the reads by TCRdb, the data hold one row per CDR3 protein sequence and no DNA is available. TCRdb assigned the V and J calls; the authors' analysis was not used. The sample table on file contains 130,000 to 150,000 distinct CDR3 sequences. About 0.28% of the sample rests with the top ten.

The sequenced sample consisted of naive CXCR3+ CD8+ T cells from blood. The intended sense of this specimen's cell subset or site label: CD45RO-CCR7+CD27+CD95- naive CD8+ T cells expressing CXCR3 (TNR3+). This receptor was obtained from a human donor in good health. Some clones in this sample may be carry-over from other donors' samples. The V and J genes are TRBV7-8 and TRBJ2-1; TCRdb outputs TRBD2, but without DNA this stays unchecked. The CDR3 protein sequence reads: CASSLDEFGLALGYSYNEQFF.